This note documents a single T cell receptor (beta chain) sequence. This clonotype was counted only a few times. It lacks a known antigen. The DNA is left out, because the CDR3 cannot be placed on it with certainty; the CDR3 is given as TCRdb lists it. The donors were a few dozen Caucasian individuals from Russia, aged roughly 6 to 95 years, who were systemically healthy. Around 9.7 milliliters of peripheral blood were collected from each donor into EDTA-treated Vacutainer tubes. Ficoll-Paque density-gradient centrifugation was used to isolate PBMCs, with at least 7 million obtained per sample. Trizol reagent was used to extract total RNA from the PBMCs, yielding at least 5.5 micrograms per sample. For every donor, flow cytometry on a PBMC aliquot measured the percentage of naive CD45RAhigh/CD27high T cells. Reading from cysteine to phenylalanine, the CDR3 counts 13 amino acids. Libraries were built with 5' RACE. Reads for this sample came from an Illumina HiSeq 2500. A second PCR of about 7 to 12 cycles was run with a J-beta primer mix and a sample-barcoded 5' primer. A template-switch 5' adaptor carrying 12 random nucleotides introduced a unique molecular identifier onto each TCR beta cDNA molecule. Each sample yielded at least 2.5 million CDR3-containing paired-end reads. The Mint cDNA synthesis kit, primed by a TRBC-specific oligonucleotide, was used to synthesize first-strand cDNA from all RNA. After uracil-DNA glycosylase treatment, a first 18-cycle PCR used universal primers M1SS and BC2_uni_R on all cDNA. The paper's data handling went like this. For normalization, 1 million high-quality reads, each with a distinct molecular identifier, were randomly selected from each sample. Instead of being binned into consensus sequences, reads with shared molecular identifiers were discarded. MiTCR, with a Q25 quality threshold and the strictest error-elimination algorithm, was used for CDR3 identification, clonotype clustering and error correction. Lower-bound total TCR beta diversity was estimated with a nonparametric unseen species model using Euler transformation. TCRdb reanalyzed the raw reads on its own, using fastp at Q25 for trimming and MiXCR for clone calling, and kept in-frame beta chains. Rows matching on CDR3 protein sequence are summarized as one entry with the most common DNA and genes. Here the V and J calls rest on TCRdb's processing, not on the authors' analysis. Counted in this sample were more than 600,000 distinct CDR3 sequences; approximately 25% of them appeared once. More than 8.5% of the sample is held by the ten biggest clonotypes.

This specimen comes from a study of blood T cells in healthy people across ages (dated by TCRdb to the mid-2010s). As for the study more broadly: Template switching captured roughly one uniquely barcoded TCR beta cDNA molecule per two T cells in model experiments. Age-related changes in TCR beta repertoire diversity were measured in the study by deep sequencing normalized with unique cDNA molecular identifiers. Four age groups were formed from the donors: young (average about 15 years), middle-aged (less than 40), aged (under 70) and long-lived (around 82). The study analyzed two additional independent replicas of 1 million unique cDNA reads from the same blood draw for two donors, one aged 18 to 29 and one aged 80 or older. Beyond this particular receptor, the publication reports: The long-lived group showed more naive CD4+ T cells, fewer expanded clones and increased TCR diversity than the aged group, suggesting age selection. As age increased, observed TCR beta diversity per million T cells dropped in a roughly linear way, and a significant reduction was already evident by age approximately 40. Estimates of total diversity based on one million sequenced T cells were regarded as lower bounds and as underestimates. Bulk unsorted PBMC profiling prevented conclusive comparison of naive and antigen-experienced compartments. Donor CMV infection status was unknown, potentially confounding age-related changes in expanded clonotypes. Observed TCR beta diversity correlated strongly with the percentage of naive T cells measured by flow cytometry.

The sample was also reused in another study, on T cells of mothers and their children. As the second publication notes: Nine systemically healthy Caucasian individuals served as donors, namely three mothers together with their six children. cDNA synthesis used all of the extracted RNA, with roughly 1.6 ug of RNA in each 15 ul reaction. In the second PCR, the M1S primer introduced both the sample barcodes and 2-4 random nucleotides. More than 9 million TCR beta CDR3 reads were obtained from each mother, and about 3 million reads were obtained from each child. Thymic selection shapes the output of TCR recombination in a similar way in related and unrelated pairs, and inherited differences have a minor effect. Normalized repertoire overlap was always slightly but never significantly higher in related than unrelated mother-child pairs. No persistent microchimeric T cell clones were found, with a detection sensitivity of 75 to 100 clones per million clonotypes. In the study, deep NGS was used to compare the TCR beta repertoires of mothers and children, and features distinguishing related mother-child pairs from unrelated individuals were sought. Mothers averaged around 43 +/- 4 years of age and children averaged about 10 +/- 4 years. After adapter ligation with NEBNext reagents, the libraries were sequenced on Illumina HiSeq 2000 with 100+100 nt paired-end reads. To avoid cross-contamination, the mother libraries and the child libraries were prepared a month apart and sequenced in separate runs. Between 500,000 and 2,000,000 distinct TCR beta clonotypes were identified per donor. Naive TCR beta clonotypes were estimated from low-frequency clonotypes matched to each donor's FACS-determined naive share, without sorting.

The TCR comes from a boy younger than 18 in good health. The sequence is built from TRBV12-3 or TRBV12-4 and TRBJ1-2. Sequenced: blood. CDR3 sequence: CASSTSDLQGYTF.